This entry is about one T cell receptor beta chain. What it binds is unknown. These data come from a study of blood T cells in healthy people across ages. With a J-beta primer mix and a sample-barcoded 5' primer, a second PCR ran about 7 to 12 cycles. TCRdb recomputed calls from the 5' RACE reads with MiXCR, one row per CDR3 protein. The sample lists about 580,000 distinct CDR3 sequences, under 55% occurring once. General study results and limits: Calculation of diversity from one million T cells yielded estimates considered to be underestimates.

The CDR3 contains 14 residues. V lost 5 bases, J lost 3 bases, and 10 bases lay in between. Germline V gene data show CDR1 as MNHNY and CDR2 as SVGAGI (reference sequence). Sample donors were healthy Caucasian individuals that came from Russia, aged about 6 to 95. Approximately 9 milliliters of peripheral blood were drawn from each donor into EDTA-treated tubes. Every sample had a minimum of 6 million PBMCs isolated. The chain couples TRBV6-6 to TRBJ2-2; D not certain. The TCR comes from a man at least 80 years old in good health. Sequenced material: blood. As DNA, the CDR3 is TGTGCCAGCAGTGACGGCCGGGACACCGGGGAGCTGTTTTTT. It is translated as CASSDGRDTGELFF.